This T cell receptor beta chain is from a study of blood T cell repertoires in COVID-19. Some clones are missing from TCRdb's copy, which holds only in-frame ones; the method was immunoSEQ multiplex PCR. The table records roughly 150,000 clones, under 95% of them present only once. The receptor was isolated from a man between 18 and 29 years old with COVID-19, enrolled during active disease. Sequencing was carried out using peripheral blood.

The CDR3 nucleotides read TGCGCCAGCAGCTTCCTCCCAGGGTTTTACAATGAGCAGTTCTTC. Translating it yields CASSFLPGFYNEQFF. The chain employs TRBV5-1 and TRBJ2-1, with D possibly TRBD1 on 5 matching bases. Germline CDR1 is SGHRS and CDR2 is YFSETQ. This CDR3 is 15 amino acids long. V dropped 2 bases and J dropped 4 bases, with 13 bases sitting between them.